This T cell receptor (beta chain) was sequenced for a study of beta chain features in type 1 diabetes. Study context: Examination covered some 99,000,000 sorted cells spanning all samples.

Study findings and constraints: All four CD4+ subsets of Type 1 diabetes patients contained TCRB CDR3s that were moderately but significantly shorter. Insertions at VDJ junctions were less frequent in type 1 diabetes patients. These patients also deleted more nucleotides at the same junctions. For cells with high TCR expression, cDNA sequencing could yield over-representation.

V was shortened by 5 bases and J by 0 bases, with 7 bases between the two germline ends. This CDR3 has 13 amino acids. CDR1 and CDR2 (germline): MNHEY, SVGAGI. As concerns this clone: Its antigen is unknown.

Cell sorting via CD45RO/CCR7/CD25/CD127/CD95/CD27 was performed to obtain CD4+ naive, central memory, regulatory and stem cell-like memory cells. Investigators reverse transcribed all isolated RNA, so they sequenced expressed TCRB transcripts. The table came from immunoSEQ multiplex PCR; TCRdb's copy has only in-frame clones and leaves some out. Of about 240,000 clones listed, over 11% are singletons. Sample: naive CD4+ T cells from blood. The clonotype comes from a man in his thirties or forties with type 1 diabetes. The chain is built from TRBV6-5 and TRBJ1-1; tentative D call: TRBD1 (5 bases). CDR3 bases: TGTGCCAGCAGTACGACAGTGAACACTGAAGCTTTCTTT. Translating it yields CASSTTVNTEAFF.